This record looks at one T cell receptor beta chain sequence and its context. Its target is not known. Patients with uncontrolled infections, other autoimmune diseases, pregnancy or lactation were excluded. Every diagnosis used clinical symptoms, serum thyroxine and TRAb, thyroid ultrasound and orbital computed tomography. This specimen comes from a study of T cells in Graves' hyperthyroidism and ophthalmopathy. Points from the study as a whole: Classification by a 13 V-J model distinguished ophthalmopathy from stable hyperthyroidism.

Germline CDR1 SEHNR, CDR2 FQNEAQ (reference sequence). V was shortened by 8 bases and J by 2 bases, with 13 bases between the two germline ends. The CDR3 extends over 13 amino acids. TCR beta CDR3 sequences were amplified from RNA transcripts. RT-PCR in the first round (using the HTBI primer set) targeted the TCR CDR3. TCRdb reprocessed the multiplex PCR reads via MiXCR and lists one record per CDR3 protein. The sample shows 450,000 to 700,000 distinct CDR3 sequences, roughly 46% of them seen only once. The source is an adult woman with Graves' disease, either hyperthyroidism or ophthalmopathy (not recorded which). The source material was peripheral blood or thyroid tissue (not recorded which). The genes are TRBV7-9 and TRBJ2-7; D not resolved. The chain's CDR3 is CASGPDHTYEQYF. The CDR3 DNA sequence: TGTGCCAGCGGTCCAGACCACACCTACGAGCAGTACTTC.